This TCR beta chain was identified during a study of shared clonotypes between healthy human individuals. Concerning this clone itself: Its antigen is undetermined.

Adults of Caucasian background living in Nashville, Tennessee made up all donors. The study's findings and limits: Shared clonotypes: about 5.3% naive CD4, around 3.5% naive CD8, roughly 2.4% memory CD4, 0.4% memory CD8. Sequencing depth was a factor that was expected to affect clonotype sharing among donors.

TCRdb's table, derived via immunoSEQ multiplex PCR, lists solely in-frame clones and lacks some. The table records more than 550,000 clones, roughly 87% of them present only once. Sequenced sample: memory CD8+ T cells from PBMCs. As to subset: CD45RO+ cells pooled with CCR7-negative TemRA cells. This TCR was sampled from a man younger than 35 in good health. Some clones in this sample may be carry-over from other donors' samples.

CDR3 loop: CASSLTLGPVSSTDTQYF. As DNA, the CDR3 is TGTGCCAGCAGCTTAACGCTGGGACCAGTTTCTAGCACAGATACGCAGTATTTT. This chain joins TRBV7-9 and TRBJ2-3, with D tentatively TRBD1 or TRBD2 (5 bases each). This CDR3 comprises 18 residues. The V gene lost 2 bases and the J gene lost 0 bases, with 18 bases spanning the gap. The germline V gene encodes CDR1 SEHNR and CDR2 FQNEAQ (reference sequence).